This TCR beta chain was obtained from a study of cytomegalovirus exposure and HLA in healthy donors (dated by TCRdb to between 2016 and 2019). About the full investigation: According to an earlier analysis of a few hundred of the donors, about 179 million T cells yielded 117 million unique TCR beta sequences and 276 Gb of sequence data. A later analysis re-analyzed previously published TCR beta repertoires from 666 donors and added high-resolution HLA genotyping to study TCR occurrence patterns. In a later genetic analysis, genome-wide SNP genotypes for about 55% of the roughly 700 donors were used, and that subset was treated as a discovery cohort. An early release covering approximately 600 HLA-typed donors comprised 250 to 350 gigabases of sequencing data and around 86 million unique TCR sequences. The study combined high-throughput TCR immunosequencing, statistical association of individual TCRs with disease status, and machine learning to predict cytomegalovirus infection status. All discovery cohort repertoires had been generated using a single sequencing platform. The study aimed to test whether cataloging public T cell receptors could reveal signatures of past pathogen exposure. Of the 300 to 500 genotyped donors, less than 85% were placed in the genetic ancestry cluster associated with self-reported Caucasian donors. In an earlier analysis of over 550 of the donors, high-throughput TCR beta sequencing was used to judge whether each TCR beta V gene segment behaved as functional or pseudogenic. Typing coverage varied by locus: roughly 629-640 donors for A, B, C, DRB1 and DQB1; some 520 for DQA1; about 600 for DPA1; 450 to 480 for DPB1. Among over 350 genotyped donors of the cohort, an average of 235,054 unique TCR beta nucleotide sequences were sequenced per donor, around 20% of them non-productive. Donor age, sex, ethnicity and CMV serostatus were compiled together with the repertoire data. HLA typing covered class I and class II loci at four-digit resolution. A few DR-DQ haplotypes were handled as single units for association and clustering because linkage in the cohort was strong. In the later analysis, no new phenotypic data were used to find candidate immune exposures; instead, reliance was placed on TCR beta sequences and their occurrence across donors. In addition to the first cohort of 650 to 800 subjects, a separate validation cohort of 120 different subjects was used. The study profiled the T cell repertoires of under 850 subjects by immunosequencing and related them to cytomegalovirus serostatus. The paper's findings and limits, for the study overall: In a later genetic analysis, a missense DCLRE1C variant was associated with V-gene and J-gene trimming of TCR beta chains, and the association was replicated in an independent cohort. In an earlier analysis of 500 to 650 of the donors, most TCR beta V segments appeared in productive rearrangements about 87% or about 30% of the time, broadly matching IMGT annotations. Most CMV-associated TCR beta chains appeared to be HLA-restricted in a later analysis, and the HLA associations seemed to be driven largely by CMV exposure. Only TCR beta chains were sequenced in this cohort, and the absence of alpha or paired-chain data limited detectable features. The study listed 150 to 200 TCR beta chains as associated with cytomegalovirus. Compared with the 666-donor mean, donors in an Asian-associated ancestry cluster had fewer N-insertions in productive TCRs, according to a later genetic analysis. The classifier was reported to diagnose cytomegalovirus status with high specificity and sensitivity in both the original and validation cohorts. In a later analysis, HLA-associated TCR beta chains were found to be more clonally expanded and to have lower generation probabilities than equally common non-associated chains. A later analysis associated 16,951 TCR beta sequences with specific HLA alleles at a false discovery rate of 0.05. Sequencing depth was assumed to be roughly uniform across donors in the presence/absence analyses, though that assumption may not hold. Linkage disequilibrium might explain the correlated functional status among segregating V segments, but an unknown experimental factor could not be excluded. Because counts were too low, under 20 rarely observed V segments, including chromosome 9 orphons, were left out of the earlier analysis of about 500 of the donors. Assigning TCR associations to individual alleles was difficult when HLA alleles, especially DR and DQ, strongly co-occurred. The authors suggested that the approach could potentially be generalized to other disease states and immunological phenotypes. Immune exposure information for the cohort was limited to CMV serostatus. A few of the identified cytomegalovirus-associated TCR beta chains were confirmed in vitro to be specific for cytomegalovirus antigens. A later analysis found that TCR association rates varied across HLA loci, with DRB1 alleles showing the most associated TCRs and HLA-C alleles the fewest. A group of highly shared sequence variants was considered likely to be a technical artifact of the sequencing pipeline. A later analysis reported that several top co-occurrence clusters appeared linked to parvovirus B19, influenza, CMV and Epstein-Barr virus. A further reported finding was that TCR beta sequences accurately predicted the HLA-A and HLA-B alleles for most subjects in the first cohort. Because some donors lacked HLA typing at each locus, the association tests relied only on the typed subset. Across donors, most TCR sequences were observed very rarely, whereas some public TCRs were present in many individuals.

This clone showed up just a few times. What this receptor recognizes is not known. Base qualities are not at hand, and no much larger clone is one base apart. The cohort was made up of 500 to 850 healthy bone marrow donors. At the time of sampling, all cohort members were nominally healthy, though unrecorded immune exposures were likely present. The donor tested CMV seronegative and was one of the 352 seronegative cohort members. Each donor provided a peripheral blood sample, and peripheral blood mononuclear cells were used for TCR beta sequencing. The Qiagen DNeasy Blood Extraction Kit was used to extract genomic DNA from the blood cell samples. The library was built by means of the immunoSEQ multiplex PCR assay. The multiplex PCR relied on a mix of 60 forward primers for TCR Vbeta segments and 13 reverse primers for TCR Jbeta segments. A multiplex PCR assay on genomic DNA amplified the CDR3 region of rearranged TCR beta genes. Amplified TCR beta libraries were sequenced as 87-base-pair reads on the Illumina HiSeq System. On the study's bioinformatics: Across the 700 or so repertoires, a later analysis counted 78 million or so unique TCR beta chains, 9 million to 14 million of which were shared by at least two donors. A nearest-neighbor algorithm error-corrected the raw reads and collapsed the reads into unique sequences, merging closely related sequences to remove PCR and sequencing errors. V, D and J gene segments were assigned by aligning CDR3 sequences to IMGT reference sequences. For a sequence to be retained, a match of at least six nucleotides was required to both a V gene segment and a J gene segment. A rearrangement counted as productive if the CDR3 had no stop codons and remained in frame with V and J, and every other rearrangement counted as non-productive. CDR3 was defined by IMGT convention, running from the second conserved V-encoded cysteine to the conserved J-encoded phenylalanine. In an earlier analysis of approximately 500 of the donors, sequences lacking an unambiguous match to a single V gene segment were excluded. In an earlier analysis of about 590 of the donors, a V segment was called functional when productive rearrangements were above 56.7%, and segregating when the standard deviation between donors exceeded 5%. A statistical classification framework was built to diagnose cytomegalovirus status from the catalog of TCR beta chain sequences. In a later analysis, V and J genes were assigned by comparing TCR nucleotide sequences against IMGT/GENE-DB human TR gene sequences. A later analysis assigned CDR3 sequences and most-parsimonious VDJ recombination scenarios with the TCRdist pipeline. In a later analysis, each TCR beta chain was defined by its CDR3 amino acid sequence together with its V-gene family, and reads without a unique V-gene family were excluded. In a later analysis, 500 to 650 highly shared, low-generation-probability nucleotide sequences were removed to address suspected cross-contamination and a sequencing artifact. In a later analysis, a clonal expansion index for each public chain was calculated from normalized within-repertoire ranks of inferred template counts. A later analysis computed generation probabilities with a VDJ recombination model fitted to out-of-frame rearrangements, and checked the results against IGoR. In a later analysis, TCR-TCR, TCR-HLA and TCR-CMV co-occurrence was scored with hypergeometric tests, and a repertoire-size bias correction was applied to TCR pairs. A later analysis estimated false discovery rates by permuting HLA or CMV assignments 20 times. A later analysis grouped co-occurring TCRs with DBSCAN, adding TCRdist sequence similarity when clustering within HLA-allele-positive subsets. For co-occurrence clustering, repertoires with fewer than 30,000 or more than 120,000 public chains were excluded, along with roughly five repertoires with anomalous nucleotide sharing. Drawn from immuneACCESS, this table holds only the in-frame rearrangements with V and J called that TCRdb kept. Clones are partly lost; checked studies trace under half to an unresolved V gene and leave the rest unexplained. For V, J and clone size, that table is used; D and trimming come from the DNA. Here the sample has around 110,000 clones; around a tenth occur a single time. Together, the top ten hold less than 4% of the sample.

The sequenced material came from PBMCs. The receptor's source is a man younger than 40 in good health and CMV-seronegative.

In nucleotides, the sequence is TGCAGCGTTGTGGGGGGGGCCCAAATCGGTACCGGGGAGCTGTTTTTT. Its coded protein is CSVVGGAQIGTGELFF. Recombination linked TRBV29-1 to TRBJ2-2; the D segment could be TRBD2, given 7 matching bases. Taken from cysteine to phenylalanine, the CDR3 has 16 residues. Only the CDR3 DNA stays, 48 bases, in frame from base 1. The junction carries 20 bases between V and J, which are trimmed by 4 bases and 5 bases respectively. Via the germline V gene, CDR1 is SQVTM and CDR2 ANQGSEA.